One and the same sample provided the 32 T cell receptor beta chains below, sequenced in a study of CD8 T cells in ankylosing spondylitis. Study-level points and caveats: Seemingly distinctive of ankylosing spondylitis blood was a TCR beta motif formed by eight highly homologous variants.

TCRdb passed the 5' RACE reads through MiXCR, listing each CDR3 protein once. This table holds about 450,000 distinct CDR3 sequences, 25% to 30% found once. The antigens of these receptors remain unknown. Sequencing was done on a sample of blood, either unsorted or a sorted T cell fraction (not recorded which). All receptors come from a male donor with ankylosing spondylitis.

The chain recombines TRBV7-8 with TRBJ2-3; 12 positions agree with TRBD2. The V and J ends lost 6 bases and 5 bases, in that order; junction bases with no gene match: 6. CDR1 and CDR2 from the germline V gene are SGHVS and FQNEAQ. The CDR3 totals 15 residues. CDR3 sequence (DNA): TGTGCCAGCAGACCCCTAGCGGGAGGGGTAGATACGCAGTATTTT. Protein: CASRPLAGGVDTQYF.

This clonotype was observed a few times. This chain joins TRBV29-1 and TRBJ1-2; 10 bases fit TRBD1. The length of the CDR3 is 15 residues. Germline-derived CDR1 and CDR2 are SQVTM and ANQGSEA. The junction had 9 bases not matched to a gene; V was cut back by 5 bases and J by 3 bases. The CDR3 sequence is CSVPDRGLVDYGYTF. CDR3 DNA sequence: TGCAGCGTTCCCGACAGGGGGCTGGTGGACTATGGCTACACCTTC.

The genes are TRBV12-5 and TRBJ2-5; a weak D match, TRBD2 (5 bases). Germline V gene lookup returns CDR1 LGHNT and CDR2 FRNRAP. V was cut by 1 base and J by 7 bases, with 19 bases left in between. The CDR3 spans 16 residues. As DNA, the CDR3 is TGTGCTAGTGGTTTGGACGCCCAACGGGGTCTCGGGACCCAGTACTTC. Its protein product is CASGLDAQRGLGTQYF. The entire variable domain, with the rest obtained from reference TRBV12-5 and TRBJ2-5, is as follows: DARVTQTPRHKVTEMGQEVTMRCQPILGHNTVFWYRQTMMQGLELLAYFRNRAPLDDSGMPKDRFSAEMPDATLATLKIQPSEPRDSAVYFCASGLDAQRGLGTQYFGPGTRLLVL.

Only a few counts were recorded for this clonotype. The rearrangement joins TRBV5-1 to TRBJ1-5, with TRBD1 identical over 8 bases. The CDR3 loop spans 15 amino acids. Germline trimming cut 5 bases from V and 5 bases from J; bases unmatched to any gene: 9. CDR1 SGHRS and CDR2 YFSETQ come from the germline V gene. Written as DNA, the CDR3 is TGCGCCAGCAGTTTAGGACAGGGCGGTCATCAGCCCCAGCATTTT. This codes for CASSLGQGGHQPQHF. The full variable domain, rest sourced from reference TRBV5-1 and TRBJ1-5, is KAGVTQTPRYLIKTRGQQVTLSCSPISGHRSVSWYQQTPGQGLQFLFEYFSETQRNKGNFPGRFSGRQFSNSRSEMNVSTLELGDSALYLCASSLGQGGHQPQHFGDGTRLSIL.

The CDR3 DNA reads TGCAGTGCGGCGGACCGACGCACAGATACGCAGTATTTT. Encoded protein: CSAADRRTDTQYF. The J gene is TRBJ2-3, the V gene TRBV20-1, with D hard to call. Germline-derived CDR1 and CDR2 are DFQATT and SNEGSKA (reference sequence). The CDR3 sequence is 13 residues long. Between the trimmed V and J ends, which lost 6 bases and 1 base, there was a span of 11 bases.

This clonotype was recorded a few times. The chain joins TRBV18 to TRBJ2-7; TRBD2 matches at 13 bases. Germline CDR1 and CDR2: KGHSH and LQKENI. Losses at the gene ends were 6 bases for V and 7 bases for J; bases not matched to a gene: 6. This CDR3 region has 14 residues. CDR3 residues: CASSTSGRAYEQYV. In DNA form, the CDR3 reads TGTGCCAGCTCCACTAGCGGGAGGGCTTATGAGCAGTACGTC.

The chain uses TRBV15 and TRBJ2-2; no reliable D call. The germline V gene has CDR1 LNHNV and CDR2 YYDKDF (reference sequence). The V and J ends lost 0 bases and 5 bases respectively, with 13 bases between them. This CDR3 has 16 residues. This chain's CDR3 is CATSRDRQSSTGELFF. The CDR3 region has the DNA TGTGCCACCAGCAGAGATCGGCAGTCTAGTACCGGGGAGCTGTTTTTT.

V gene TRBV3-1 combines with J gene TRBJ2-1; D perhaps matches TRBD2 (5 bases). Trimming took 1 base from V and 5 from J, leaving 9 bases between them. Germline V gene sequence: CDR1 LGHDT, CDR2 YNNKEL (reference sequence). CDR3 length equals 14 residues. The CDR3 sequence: CASSQGASNNEQFF. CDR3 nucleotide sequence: TGTGCCAGCAGCCAAGGGGCTAGCAACAATGAGCAGTTCTTC.

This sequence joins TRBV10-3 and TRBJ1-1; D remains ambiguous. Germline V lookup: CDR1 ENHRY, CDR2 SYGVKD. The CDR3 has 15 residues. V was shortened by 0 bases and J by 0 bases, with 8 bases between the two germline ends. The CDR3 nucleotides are TGTGCCATCAGTGAGTCAGGGAGGATGAACACTGAAGCTTTCTTT. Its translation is CAISESGRMNTEAFF.

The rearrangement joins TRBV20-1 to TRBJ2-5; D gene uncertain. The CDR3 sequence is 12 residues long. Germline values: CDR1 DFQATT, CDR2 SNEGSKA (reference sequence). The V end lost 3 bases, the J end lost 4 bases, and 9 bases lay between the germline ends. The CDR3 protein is CSARAPAETQYF. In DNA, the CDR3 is TGCAGTGCTAGGGCCCCGGCAGAGACCCAGTACTTC.

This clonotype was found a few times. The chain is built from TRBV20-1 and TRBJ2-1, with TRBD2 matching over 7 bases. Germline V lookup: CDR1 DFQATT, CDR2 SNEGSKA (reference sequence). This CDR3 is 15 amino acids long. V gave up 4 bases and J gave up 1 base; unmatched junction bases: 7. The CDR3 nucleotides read TGCAGTGCTAACCCCAGGACTAGTTCCTACAATGAGCAGTTCTTC. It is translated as CSANPRTSSYNEQFF.

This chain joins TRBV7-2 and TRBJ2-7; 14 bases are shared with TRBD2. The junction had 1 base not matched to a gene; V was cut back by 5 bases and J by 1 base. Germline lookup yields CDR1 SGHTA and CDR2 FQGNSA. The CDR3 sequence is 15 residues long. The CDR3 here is CASSGTSGRSYEQYF. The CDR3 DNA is TGTGCCAGCAGCGGGACTAGCGGGAGATCCTACGAGCAGTACTTC.

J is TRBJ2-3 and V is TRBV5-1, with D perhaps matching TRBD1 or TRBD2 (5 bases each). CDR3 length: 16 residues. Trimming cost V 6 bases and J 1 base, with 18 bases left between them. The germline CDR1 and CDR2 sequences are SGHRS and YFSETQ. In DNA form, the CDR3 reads TGCGCCAGCAAACCCGCACCGGGGACCGGCACAGATACGCAGTATTTT. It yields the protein CASKPAPGTGTDTQYF.

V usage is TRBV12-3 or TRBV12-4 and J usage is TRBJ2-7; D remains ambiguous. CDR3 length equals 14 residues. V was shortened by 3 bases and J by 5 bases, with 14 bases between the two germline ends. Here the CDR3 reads CASSFRQIVDEQYF. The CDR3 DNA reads TGTGCCAGCAGTTTCAGGCAGATCGTCGACGAGCAGTACTTC.

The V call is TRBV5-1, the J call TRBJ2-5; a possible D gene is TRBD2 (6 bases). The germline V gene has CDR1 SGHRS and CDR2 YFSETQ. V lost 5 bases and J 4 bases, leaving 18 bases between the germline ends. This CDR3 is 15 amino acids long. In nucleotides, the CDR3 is TGCGCCAGCAGATCAACAGGAGGGGTGTTAGAGACCCAGTACTTC. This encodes CASRSTGGVLETQYF.

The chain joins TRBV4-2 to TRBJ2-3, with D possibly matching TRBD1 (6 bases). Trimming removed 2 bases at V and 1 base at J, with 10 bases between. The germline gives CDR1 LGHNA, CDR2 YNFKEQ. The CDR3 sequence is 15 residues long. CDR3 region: CASSQWGRGTDTQYF. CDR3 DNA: TGTGCCAGCAGCCAATGGGGGCGGGGCACAGATACGCAGTATTTT.

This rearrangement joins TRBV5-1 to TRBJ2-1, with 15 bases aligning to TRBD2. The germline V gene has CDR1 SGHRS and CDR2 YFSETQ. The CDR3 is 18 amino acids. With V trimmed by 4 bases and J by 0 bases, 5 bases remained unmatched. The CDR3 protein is CASSGGTSGGSSYNEQFF. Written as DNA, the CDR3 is TGCGCCAGCAGCGGTGGGACTAGCGGGGGGAGCTCCTACAATGAGCAGTTCTTC.

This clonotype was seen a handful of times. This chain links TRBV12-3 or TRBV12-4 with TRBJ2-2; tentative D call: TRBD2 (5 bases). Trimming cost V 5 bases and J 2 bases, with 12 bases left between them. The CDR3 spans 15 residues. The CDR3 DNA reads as TGTGCCAGCAGTCCACGGACTGAAAACACCGGGGAGCTGTTTTTT. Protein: CASSPRTENTGELFF.

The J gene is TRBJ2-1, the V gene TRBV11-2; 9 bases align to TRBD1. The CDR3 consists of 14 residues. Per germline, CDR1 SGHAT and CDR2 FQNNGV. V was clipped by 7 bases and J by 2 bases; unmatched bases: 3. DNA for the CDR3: TGTGCCAGCAACCGGGACAGGGCCTACAATGAGCAGTTCTTC. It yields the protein CASNRDRAYNEQFF.

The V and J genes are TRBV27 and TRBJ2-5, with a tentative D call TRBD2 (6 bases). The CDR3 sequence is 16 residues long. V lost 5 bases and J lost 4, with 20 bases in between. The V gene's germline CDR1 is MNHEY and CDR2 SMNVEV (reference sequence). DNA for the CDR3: TGTGCCAGCAGTCCCATAGCGGCACTCCGGGGAGAGACCCAGTACTTC. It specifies CASSPIAALRGETQYF.

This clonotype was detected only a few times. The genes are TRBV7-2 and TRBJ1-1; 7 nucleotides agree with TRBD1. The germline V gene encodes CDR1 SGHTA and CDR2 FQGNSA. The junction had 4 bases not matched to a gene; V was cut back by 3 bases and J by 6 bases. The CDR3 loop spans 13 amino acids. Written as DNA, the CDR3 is TGTGCCAGCAGCTTGGACAGGCGGGCTGAAGCTTTCTTT. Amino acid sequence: CASSLDRRAEAFF. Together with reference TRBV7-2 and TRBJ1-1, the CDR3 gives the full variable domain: GAGVSQSPSNKVTEKGKDVELRCDPISGHTALYWYRQSLGQGLEFLIYFQGNSAPDKSGLPSDRFSAERTGGSVSTLTIQRTQQEDSAVYLCASSLDRRAEAFFGQGTRLTVV.

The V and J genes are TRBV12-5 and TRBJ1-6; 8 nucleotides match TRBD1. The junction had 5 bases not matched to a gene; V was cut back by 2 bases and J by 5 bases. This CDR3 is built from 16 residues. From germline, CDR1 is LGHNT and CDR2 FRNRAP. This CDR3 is CASGLSPGGNNSPLHF. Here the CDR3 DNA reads TGTGCTAGTGGTTTGTCCCCAGGGGGCAATAATTCACCCCTCCACTTT.

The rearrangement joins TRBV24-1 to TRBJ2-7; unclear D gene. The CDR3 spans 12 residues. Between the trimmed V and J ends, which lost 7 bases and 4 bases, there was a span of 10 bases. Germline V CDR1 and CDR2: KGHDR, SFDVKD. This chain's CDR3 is CATSLGWYEQYV. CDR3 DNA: TGTGCCACCAGCTTAGGGTGGTACGAGCAGTACGTC.

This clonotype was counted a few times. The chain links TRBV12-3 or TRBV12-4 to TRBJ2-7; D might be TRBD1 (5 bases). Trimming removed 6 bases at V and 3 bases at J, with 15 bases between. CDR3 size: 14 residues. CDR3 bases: TGTGCCAGCAGGGGAACAGGTACCTTCTACGAGCAGTACTTC. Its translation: CASRGTGTFYEQYF.

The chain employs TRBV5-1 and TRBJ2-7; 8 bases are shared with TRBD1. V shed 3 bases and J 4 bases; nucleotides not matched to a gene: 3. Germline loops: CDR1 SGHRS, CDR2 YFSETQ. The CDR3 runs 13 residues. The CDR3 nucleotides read TGCGCCAGCAGCTCTGACAGGGGTTACGAGCAGTACTTC. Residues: CASSSDRGYEQYF. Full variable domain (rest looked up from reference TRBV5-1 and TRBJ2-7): KAGVTQTPRYLIKTRGQQVTLSCSPISGHRSVSWYQQTPGQGLQFLFEYFSETQRNKGNFPGRFSGRQFSNSRSEMNVSTLELGDSALYLCASSSDRGYEQYFGPGTRLTVT.

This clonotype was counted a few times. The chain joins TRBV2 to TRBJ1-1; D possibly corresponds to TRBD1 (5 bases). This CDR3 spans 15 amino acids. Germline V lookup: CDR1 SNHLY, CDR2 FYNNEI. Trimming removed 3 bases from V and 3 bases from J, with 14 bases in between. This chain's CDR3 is CASSEAGLLYTEAFF. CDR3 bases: TGTGCCAGCAGTGAGGCAGGGCTATTATACACTGAAGCTTTCTTT.

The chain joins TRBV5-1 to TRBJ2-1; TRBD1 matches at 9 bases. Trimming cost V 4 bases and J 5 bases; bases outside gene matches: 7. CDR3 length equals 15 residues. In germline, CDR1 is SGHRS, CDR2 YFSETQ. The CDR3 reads CASSPPTGGNNEQFF. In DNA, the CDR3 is TGCGCCAGCAGCCCCCCGACAGGGGGAAACAATGAGCAGTTCTTC. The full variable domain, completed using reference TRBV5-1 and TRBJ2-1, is KAGVTQTPRYLIKTRGQQVTLSCSPISGHRSVSWYQQTPGQGLQFLFEYFSETQRNKGNFPGRFSGRQFSNSRSEMNVSTLELGDSALYLCASSPPTGGNNEQFFGPGTRLTVL.

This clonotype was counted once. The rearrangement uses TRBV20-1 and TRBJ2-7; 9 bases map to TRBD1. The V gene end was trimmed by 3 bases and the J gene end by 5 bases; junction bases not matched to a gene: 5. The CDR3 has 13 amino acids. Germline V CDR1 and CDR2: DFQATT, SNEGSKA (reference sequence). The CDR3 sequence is CSASRQGVHEQYV. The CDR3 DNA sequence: TGCAGTGCTAGCAGACAGGGGGTTCACGAGCAGTACGTC.

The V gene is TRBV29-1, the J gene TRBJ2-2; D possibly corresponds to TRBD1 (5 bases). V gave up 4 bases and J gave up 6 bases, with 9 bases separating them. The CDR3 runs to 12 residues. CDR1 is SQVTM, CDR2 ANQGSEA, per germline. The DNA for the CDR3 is TGCAGCGTTGGGGCAGGGTCCGGGGAGCTGTTTTTT. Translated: CSVGAGSGELFF.

The DNA of the CDR3 is TGTGCCTGGAGTACGGCAGATACGCAGTATTTT. Protein sequence: CAWSTADTQYF. This sequence joins TRBV30 and TRBJ2-3; D uncertain. The ends were cut back, 2 bases at V and 4 bases at J, with 4 bases in the middle. CDR1 is GTSNPN, CDR2 SVGIG, per germline (reference sequence). This CDR3 has 11 residues. Full variable domain (outside the CDR3, taken from reference TRBV30 and TRBJ2-3): SQTIHQWPATLVQPVGSPLSLECTVEGTSNPNLYWYRQAAGRGLQLLFYSVGIGQISSEVPQNLSASRPQDRQFILSSKKLLLSDSGFYLCAWSTADTQYFGPGTRLTVL.

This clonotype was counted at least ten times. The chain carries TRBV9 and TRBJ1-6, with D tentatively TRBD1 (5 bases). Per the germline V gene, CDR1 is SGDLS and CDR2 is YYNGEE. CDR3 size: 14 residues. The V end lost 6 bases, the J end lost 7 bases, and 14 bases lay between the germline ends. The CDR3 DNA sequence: TGTGCCAGCACCCCGGGACGCACGAATTCACCCCTCCACTTT. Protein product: CASTPGRTNSPLHF. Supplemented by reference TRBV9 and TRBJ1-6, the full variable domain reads DSGVTQTPKHLITATGQRVTLRCSPRSGDLSVYWYQQSLDQGLQFLIQYYNGEERAKGNILERFSAQQFPDLHSELNLSSLELGDSALYFCASTPGRTNSPLHFGNGTRLTVT.

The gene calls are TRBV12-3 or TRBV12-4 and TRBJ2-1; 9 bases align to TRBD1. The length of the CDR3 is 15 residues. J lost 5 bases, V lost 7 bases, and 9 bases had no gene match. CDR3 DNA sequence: TGTGCCAGCAATGCCGGGACAGGGAAAAACAATGAGCAGTTCTTC. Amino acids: CASNAGTGKNNEQFF.